These T cell receptor beta chains were read from a single sample in a study of T cells in Graves' hyperthyroidism and ophthalmopathy. TCRdb itself ran the multiplex PCR reads through MiXCR, one entry per CDR3 protein. The data contain a few hundred thousand distinct CDR3 sequences, 15% to 17% of them singletons. Sequences were obtained from blood. These receptors were collected from a woman aged 25-40 years with Graves' hyperthyroidism. Each CDR3 is given with its conserved first and last residue. D genes are given only for firm matches. Rows may omit the clone size; those that give it use once, few, many or a size class.

d_call: .
clone_size: many
j_call: TRBJ2-1
v_call: TRBV5-1
cdr3_nt: TGCGCCAGCAGCTTGTTGGGCAGTTCTAGCTCCTACAATGAGCAGTTCTTC
cdr3_aa: CASSLLGSSSSYNEQFF

d_call: TRBD1
clone_size: many
j_call: TRBJ1-5
v_call: TRBV6-5
cdr3_nt: TGTGCCAGCAGTTACGGCCAGGGACAGTTATCGAGAGAGCCCCAGCATTTT
cdr3_aa: CASSYGQGQLSREPQHF

d_call: TRBD2
clone_size: many
j_call: TRBJ2-1
v_call: TRBV6-5
cdr3_nt: TGTGCCAGCAGTTACACCGGGACTAGCGGGAGGGCCGGCCTTCTCAATGAGCAGTTCTTC
cdr3_aa: CASSYTGTSGRAGLLNEQFF

d_call: .
clone_size: many
j_call: TRBJ2-7
v_call: TRBV2
cdr3_nt: TGTGCCAGCAGTGAAGCGCAAGGGTATTACTACGAGCAGTACTTC
cdr3_aa: CASSEAQGYYYEQYF

d_call: .
clone_size: many
j_call: TRBJ2-1
v_call: TRBV20-1
cdr3_nt: TGCAGTGCTAGAGATTTTCGGGCCGCCTACAATGAGCAGTTCTTC
cdr3_aa: CSARDFRAAYNEQFF

d_call: TRBD2
clone_size: many
j_call: TRBJ2-3
v_call: TRBV7-3
cdr3_nt: TGTGCCAGCAGCTTAACGGGGGCGGGAGGTACGCAGTATTTT
cdr3_aa: CASSLTGAGGTQYF

d_call: .
clone_size: .
j_call: TRBJ2-7
v_call: TRBV5-6
cdr3_nt: TGTGCCAGCAGCTTGGGAGGGACCCCCTACGAGCAGTACTTC
cdr3_aa: CASSLGGTPYEQYF

d_call: .
clone_size: many
j_call: TRBJ2-7
v_call: TRBV6-2/TRBV6-3
cdr3_nt: TGTGCCAGCAGTTTAGGTCTACGCTCCTACGAGCAGTACTTC
cdr3_aa: CASSLGLRSYEQYF

d_call: .
clone_size: many
j_call: TRBJ2-1
v_call: TRBV12-3/TRBV12-4
cdr3_nt: TGTGCCAGCAGTTCCCGCAATGAGCAGTTCTTC
cdr3_aa: CASSSRNEQFF

d_call: TRBD2
clone_size: .
j_call: TRBJ2-3
v_call: TRBV4-1
cdr3_nt: TGCGCCAGCAGCCAGGCTAGAAGCGGGAACACAGATACGCAGTATTTT
cdr3_aa: CASSQARSGNTDTQYF

d_call: .
clone_size: many
j_call: TRBJ2-7
v_call: TRBV5-5
cdr3_nt: TGTGCCAGCAGCTTGGCGGACAGTGGACTCTACGAGCAGTACTTC
cdr3_aa: CASSLADSGLYEQYF

d_call: TRBD1
clone_size: .
j_call: TRBJ1-5
v_call: TRBV11-3
cdr3_nt: TGTGCCAGCAGCCTCCGACAGGGGGCGCCCCAGCATTTT
cdr3_aa: CASSLRQGAPQHF

d_call: .
clone_size: many
j_call: TRBJ2-3
v_call: TRBV3-1
cdr3_nt: TGTGCCAGCAGCCAAGTGGCGGGGCGGGATACGCAGTATTTT
cdr3_aa: CASSQVAGRDTQYF

d_call: .
clone_size: once
j_call: TRBJ1-6
v_call: TRBV4-1
cdr3_nt: TGCGCCAGCAGCCAAGATCCCCCTAGCTCCTATAATTCACCCCTCCACTTT
cdr3_aa: CASSQDPPSSYNSPLHF

d_call: .
clone_size: .
j_call: TRBJ2-1
v_call: TRBV20-1
cdr3_nt: TGCAGTGCTGATCCGGGACTCGCGGGGAGGTTACGTTACAATGAGCAGTTCTTC
cdr3_aa: CSADPGLAGRLRYNEQFF

d_call: TRBD2
clone_size: many
j_call: TRBJ2-1
v_call: TRBV5-6
cdr3_nt: TGTGCCAGCAGCTTTATGGTACTAGCGAGTGAGCTCTACAATGAGCAGTTCTTC
cdr3_aa: CASSFMVLASELYNEQFF

d_call: .
clone_size: once
j_call: TRBJ2-1
v_call: TRBV11-2
cdr3_nt: TGTGCCAGCAGCTTAGGTAAGGAGTACAATGAGCAGTTCTTC
cdr3_aa: CASSLGKEYNEQFF

d_call: .
clone_size: many
j_call: TRBJ2-3
v_call: TRBV7-8
cdr3_nt: TGTGCCAGCAGCCACAGGGTTCAGGATACGCAGTATTTT
cdr3_aa: CASSHRVQDTQYF

d_call: .
clone_size: .
j_call: TRBJ2-2
v_call: TRBV19
cdr3_nt: TGTGCCAGTAGTATTTGGCACGTTAACACCGGGGAGCTGTTTTTT
cdr3_aa: CASSIWHVNTGELFF

d_call: .
clone_size: .
j_call: TRBJ2-7
v_call: TRBV20-1
cdr3_nt: TGCAGTGCTAGAGAAGGGCAGGGCGGACGAGAACTAGGCGAGCAGTACTTC
cdr3_aa: CSAREGQGGRELGEQYF

d_call: .
clone_size: many
j_call: TRBJ2-7
v_call: TRBV12-3/TRBV12-4
cdr3_nt: TGTGCCAGCAGTCCCTCTAGAGGGTTGTCCTACGAGCAGTACTTC
cdr3_aa: CASSPSRGLSYEQYF

d_call: TRBD2
clone_size: few
j_call: TRBJ2-2
v_call: TRBV7-2
cdr3_nt: TGTGCCAGCAGCCAGGGACTAGCGGGAGTAGGAACCGGGGAGCTGTTTTTT
cdr3_aa: CASSQGLAGVGTGELFF

d_call: .
clone_size: many
j_call: TRBJ1-2
v_call: TRBV2
cdr3_nt: TGTGCCAGCAGTGAACAAGAACTGCTGCACACCTTC
cdr3_aa: CASSEQELLHTF

d_call: .
clone_size: few
j_call: TRBJ2-7
v_call: TRBV27
cdr3_nt: TGTGCCAGCAGTTCCCTAGCGAGACCCTACGAGCAGTACTTC
cdr3_aa: CASSSLARPYEQYF

d_call: .
clone_size: .
j_call: TRBJ2-2
v_call: TRBV12-3/TRBV12-4
cdr3_nt: TGTGCCAGCAGTTTTTGGGAAGCCGGGGAGCTGTTTTTT
cdr3_aa: CASSFWEAGELFF

d_call: .
clone_size: .
j_call: TRBJ2-7
v_call: TRBV4-3
cdr3_nt: TGCGCCAGCAGCCAAGATAGGGCTATCTACGAGCAGTACTTC
cdr3_aa: CASSQDRAIYEQYF

d_call: TRBD2
clone_size: .
j_call: TRBJ2-7
v_call: TRBV14
cdr3_nt: TGTGCCAGCAGCCAGACTGATCGGGGGGATTCAAGTTACGAGCAGTACTTC
cdr3_aa: CASSQTDRGDSSYEQYF

d_call: TRBD2
clone_size: .
j_call: TRBJ2-7
v_call: TRBV4-3
cdr3_nt: TGCGCCAGCAGCCAAGCCCCGACTAGCGGGGAGGGAGGGGACTACGAGCAGTACTTC
cdr3_aa: CASSQAPTSGEGGDYEQYF

d_call: .
clone_size: once
j_call: TRBJ1-6
v_call: TRBV19
cdr3_nt: TGTGCCAGTAGTATAGATGGACCAAAAAGGGGCTATAATTCACCCCTCCACTTT
cdr3_aa: CASSIDGPKRGYNSPLHF

d_call: .
clone_size: few
j_call: TRBJ2-1
v_call: TRBV12-5
cdr3_nt: TGTGCTAGTGGTGCTTCACACGGTGAGCAGTTCTTC
cdr3_aa: CASGASHGEQFF

d_call: .
clone_size: many
j_call: TRBJ1-2
v_call: TRBV27
cdr3_nt: TGTGCCAGCAGTCGACGGACCAGCAATGTTCCGTATGGCTACACCTTC
cdr3_aa: CASSRRTSNVPYGYTF

d_call: TRBD2
clone_size: many
j_call: TRBJ2-1
v_call: TRBV11-3
cdr3_nt: TGTGCCAGCAGCGGCCGGGAGGCGGTTCGGAACGATGAGCAGTTCTTC
cdr3_aa: CASSGREAVRNDEQFF

d_call: TRBD2
clone_size: .
j_call: TRBJ2-7
v_call: TRBV4-1
cdr3_nt: TGCGCCAGCAGCCAAGAAGGACTAGCCTACGAGCAGTACTTC
cdr3_aa: CASSQEGLAYEQYF

d_call: TRBD2
clone_size: many
j_call: TRBJ2-5
v_call: TRBV19
cdr3_nt: TGTGCCAGTAGTCCACTTGCGGGAGGCGAAGAGACCCAGTACTTC
cdr3_aa: CASSPLAGGEETQYF

d_call: TRBD2
clone_size: many
j_call: TRBJ2-3
v_call: TRBV7-9
cdr3_nt: TGTGCCAGCACCGAACTAGCGGGAGTGCCAGATACGCAGTATTTT
cdr3_aa: CASTELAGVPDTQYF

d_call: TRBD1
clone_size: many
j_call: TRBJ1-1
v_call: TRBV2
cdr3_nt: TGTGCCAGCGAGACAGGGGAAAACACTGAAGCTTTCTTT
cdr3_aa: CASETGENTEAFF

d_call: .
clone_size: many
j_call: TRBJ1-5
v_call: TRBV27
cdr3_nt: TGTGCCAGCAAGGTGGGGGGCGATGGTCAGCCCCAGCATTTT
cdr3_aa: CASKVGGDGQPQHF

d_call: TRBD1
clone_size: many
j_call: TRBJ2-7
v_call: TRBV6-5
cdr3_nt: TGTGCCAGCAGTTACGCGGGACAGGGGGCGAACGAGCAGTACTTC
cdr3_aa: CASSYAGQGANEQYF

d_call: TRBD2
clone_size: many
j_call: TRBJ2-1
v_call: TRBV19
cdr3_nt: TGTGCCAGTAGTATTATCGGGGGAGGGCCGAGCAATGAGCAGTTCTTC
cdr3_aa: CASSIIGGGPSNEQFF

d_call: TRBD1
clone_size: many
j_call: TRBJ2-5
v_call: TRBV24-1
cdr3_nt: TGTGCCACCAGTGACACCGGGACAGGGGAAGAGACCCAGTACTTC
cdr3_aa: CATSDTGTGEETQYF

d_call: TRBD1
clone_size: many
j_call: TRBJ2-7
v_call: TRBV3-1
cdr3_nt: TGTGCCAGCAGCCAAACCGGGACAGGGGGCTCCGAGCAGTACTTC
cdr3_aa: CASSQTGTGGSEQYF

d_call: .
clone_size: few
j_call: TRBJ2-3
v_call: TRBV6-2/TRBV6-3
cdr3_nt: TGTGCCAGCAGTTACTCGCTAGGCACAGATACGCAGTATTTT
cdr3_aa: CASSYSLGTDTQYF

d_call: .
clone_size: few
j_call: TRBJ1-1
v_call: TRBV9
cdr3_nt: TGTGCCAGCAGCGACCGACGGCTTGAAGCTTTCTTT
cdr3_aa: CASSDRRLEAFF

d_call: TRBD2
clone_size: many
j_call: TRBJ2-7
v_call: TRBV27
cdr3_nt: TGTGCCAGCAGTTCCGGGACTAGTGTCTACGAGCAGTACTTC
cdr3_aa: CASSSGTSVYEQYF

d_call: .
clone_size: many
j_call: TRBJ2-3
v_call: TRBV5-1
cdr3_nt: TGCGCCAGCAGCTTGGTAGTCGGCCCAGATACGCAGTATTTT
cdr3_aa: CASSLVVGPDTQYF

d_call: .
clone_size: many
j_call: TRBJ2-2
v_call: TRBV27
cdr3_nt: TGTGCCAGCAGCCTTCGGGGGAACACCGGGGAGCTGTTTTTT
cdr3_aa: CASSLRGNTGELFF

d_call: TRBD2
clone_size: many
j_call: TRBJ2-1
v_call: TRBV3-1
cdr3_nt: TGTGCCAGCAGCCAGCGCGGGAGTTTAGATGAGCAGTTCTTC
cdr3_aa: CASSQRGSLDEQFF

d_call: .
clone_size: many
j_call: TRBJ2-2
v_call: TRBV12-3/TRBV12-4
cdr3_nt: TGTGCCAGCAGTTTGCTCAGGGCCTCCACCGGGGAGCTGTTTTTT
cdr3_aa: CASSLLRASTGELFF

d_call: TRBD2
clone_size: .
j_call: TRBJ2-1
v_call: TRBV20-1
cdr3_nt: TGCAGTGCCGTAGCGGGAGGGCCGGTTGAGCAGTTCTTC
cdr3_aa: CSAVAGGPVEQFF

d_call: .
clone_size: many
j_call: TRBJ2-2
v_call: TRBV7-2
cdr3_nt: TGTGCCAGCAGCTTAGCTGGCGGGCTCACCGGGGAGCTGTTTTTT
cdr3_aa: CASSLAGGLTGELFF

d_call: TRBD2
clone_size: few
j_call: TRBJ2-1
v_call: TRBV6-6
cdr3_nt: TGTGCCAGCAGTTACGATTTCTTCTCGACTAGCGGGAGGCCGGGGGGGACCTACAATGAGCAGTTCTTC
cdr3_aa: CASSYDFFSTSGRPGGTYNEQFF

d_call: TRBD1
clone_size: .
j_call: TRBJ2-2
v_call: TRBV9
cdr3_nt: TGTGCCAGCAGCGTAAGAGACAGGGCCACCGGGGAGCTGTTTTTT
cdr3_aa: CASSVRDRATGELFF

d_call: .
clone_size: many
j_call: TRBJ1-1
v_call: TRBV6-1
cdr3_nt: TGTGCCAGTGAGACAGGTCTGAACACTGAAGCTTTCTTT
cdr3_aa: CASETGLNTEAFF

d_call: .
clone_size: many
j_call: TRBJ2-1
v_call: TRBV2
cdr3_nt: TGTGCCAGCAGGGACCTAGCGACCTACAATGAGCAGTTCTTC
cdr3_aa: CASRDLATYNEQFF

d_call: .
clone_size: .
j_call: TRBJ2-2
v_call: TRBV5-5
cdr3_nt: TGTGCCAGCAGCTTGTTACTTCGGGGGCTTATTAGGACCGGGGAGCTGTTTTTT
cdr3_aa: CASSLLLRGLIRTGELFF